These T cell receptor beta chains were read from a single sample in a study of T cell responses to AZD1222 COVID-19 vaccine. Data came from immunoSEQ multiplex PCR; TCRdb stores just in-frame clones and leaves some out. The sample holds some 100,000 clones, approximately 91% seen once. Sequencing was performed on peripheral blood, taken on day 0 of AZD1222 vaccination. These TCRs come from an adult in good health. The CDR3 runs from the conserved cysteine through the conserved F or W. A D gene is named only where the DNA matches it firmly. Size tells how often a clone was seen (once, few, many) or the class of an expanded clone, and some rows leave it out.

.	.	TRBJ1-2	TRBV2	CASRKKQDTNYGYTF	TGTGCCAGCAGAAAGAAACAGGATACTAACTATGGCTACACCTTC
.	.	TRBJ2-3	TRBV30	CAWSRPDTQYF	TGTGCCTGGAGCCGGCCAGATACGCAGTATTTT
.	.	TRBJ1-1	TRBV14	CASSPRMGGRVLEAFF	TGTGCCAGCAGCCCTCGTATGGGGGGACGGGTACTTGAAGCTTTCTTT
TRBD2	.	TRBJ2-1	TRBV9	CASSVFSGSSNEQFF	TGTGCCAGCAGCGTATTTAGCGGGAGTTCCAATGAGCAGTTCTTC
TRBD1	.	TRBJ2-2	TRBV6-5	CATSRQGAGELFF	TGTGCCACCAGTAGACAGGGGGCCGGGGAGCTGTTTTTT
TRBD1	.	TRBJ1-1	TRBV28	CASGWGQDTLGAFF	TGTGCCAGCGGGTGGGGACAGGACACTTTGGGAGCTTTCTTT
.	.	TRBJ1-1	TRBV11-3	CASSLGRGTPVGAFF	TGTGCCAGCAGCTTAGGTAGGGGAACCCCCGTCGGAGCTTTCTTT
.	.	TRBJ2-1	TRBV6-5	CASSSTAEQFF	TGTGCCAGCAGTAGTACCGCTGAGCAGTTCTTC
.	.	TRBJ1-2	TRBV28	CASSSALLNYGYTF	TGTGCCAGCAGTTCCGCCCTCCTTAACTATGGCTACACCTTC
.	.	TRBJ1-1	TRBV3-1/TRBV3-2	CASSQGRGLMNTEAFF	TGTGCCAGCAGCCAAGGTCGGGGTTTAATGAACACTGAAGCTTTCTTT
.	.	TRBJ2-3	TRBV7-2	CASSSYTGGTDTQYF	TGTGCCAGCAGCTCTTACACCGGAGGGACAGATACGCAGTATTTT
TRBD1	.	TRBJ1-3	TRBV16	CASSQNGQGESDTIYF	TGTGCCAGCAGCCAAAACGGACAGGGGGAATCGGACACCATATATTTT
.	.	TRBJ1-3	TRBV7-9	CASSSTGSGNTIYF	TGTGCCAGCAGCTCCACAGGTTCTGGAAACACCATATATTTT
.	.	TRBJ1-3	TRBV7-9	CASSFGPSGNTIYF	TGTGCCAGCAGCTTTGGCCCATCTGGAAACACCATATATTTT
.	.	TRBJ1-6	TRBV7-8	CASSRSTYNSPLHF	TGTGCCAGCAGCCGATCGACCTATAATTCACCCCTCCACTTT
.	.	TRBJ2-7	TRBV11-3	CASLGESRGEQYF	TGTGCCAGCTTGGGGGAGTCTAGGGGCGAGCAGTACTTC
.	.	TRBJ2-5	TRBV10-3	CAISEPTGRLGGTQYF	TGTGCCATCAGTGAGCCAACGGGCCGATTGGGCGGGACCCAGTACTTC
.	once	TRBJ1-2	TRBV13	CASSLRQLPYGYTF	TGTGCCAGCAGCTTGAGACAGTTACCTTATGGCTACACCTTC
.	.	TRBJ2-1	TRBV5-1	CASSLDQGGYNEQFF	TGCGCCAGCAGCTTGGATCAGGGTGGCTACAATGAGCAGTTCTTC
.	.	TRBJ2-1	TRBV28	CASSFSGGWGSNEQFF	TGTGCCAGCAGTTTTTCTGGGGGATGGGGGTCCAATGAGCAGTTCTTC
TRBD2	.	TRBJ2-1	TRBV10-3	CAISELSGRAHEQFF	TGTGCCATCAGTGAGTTGAGCGGGAGGGCCCATGAGCAGTTCTTC
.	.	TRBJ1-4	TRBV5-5	CASSLETDPGAPNEKLFF	TGTGCCAGCAGCTTGGAAACGGACCCTGGGGCCCCTAATGAAAAACTGTTTTTT
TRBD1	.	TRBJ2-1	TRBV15	CATSRPVPGGLYNEQFF	TGTGCCACCAGCAGACCCGTCCCAGGGGGCCTCTACAATGAGCAGTTCTTC
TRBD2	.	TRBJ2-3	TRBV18	CASSPQLAGGISDTQYF	TGTGCCAGCTCACCACAGCTAGCGGGAGGGATTTCCGATACGCAGTATTTT
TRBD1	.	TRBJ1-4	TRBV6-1	CASSEGTGGAHEKLFF	TGTGCCAGCAGTGAAGGGACAGGGGGCGCCCATGAAAAACTGTTTTTT
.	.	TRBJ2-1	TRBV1	CTSSQDHPAGGPYNEQFF	TGCACCAGCAGCCAAGATCACCCAGCGGGGGGGCCGTACAATGAGCAGTTCTTC
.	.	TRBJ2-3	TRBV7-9	CASSLRQSTDTQYF	TGTGCCAGCAGCTTAAGGCAGAGCACAGATACGCAGTATTTT
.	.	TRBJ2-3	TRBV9	CASSQGTDLQNTQYF	TGTGCCAGCAGCCAAGGGACCGACCTACAAAATACGCAGTATTTT
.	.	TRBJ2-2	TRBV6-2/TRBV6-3	CASSYGRGSTGELFF	TGTGCCAGCAGTTACGGCAGGGGCTCCACCGGGGAGCTGTTTTTT
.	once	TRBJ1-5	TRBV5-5	CASSWGTGAQPQHF	TGTGCCAGCAGCTGGGGAACAGGAGCTCAGCCCCAGCATTTT
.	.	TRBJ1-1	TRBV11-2	CASSYELAEAFF	TGTGCCAGCAGTTATGAATTGGCTGAAGCTTTCTTT
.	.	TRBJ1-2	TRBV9	CASSVDPLDTRGVGYTF	TGTGCCAGCAGCGTAGACCCCTTGGACACGAGAGGTGTCGGCTACACCTTC
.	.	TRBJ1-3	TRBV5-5	CASSLAPGKGNTIYF	TGTGCCAGCAGCTTGGCCCCAGGGAAGGGAAACACCATATATTTT
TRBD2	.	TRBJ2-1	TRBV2	CASGLAGVGEQFF	TGTGCCAGTGGACTAGCGGGAGTAGGAGAGCAGTTCTTC
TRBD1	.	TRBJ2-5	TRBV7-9	CASSFWTGETQYF	TGTGCCAGCAGCTTTTGGACAGGGGAGACCCAGTACTTC
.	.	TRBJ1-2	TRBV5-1	CASSLGRVNYGYTF	TGCGCCAGCAGCTTGGGCAGGGTTAACTATGGCTACACCTTC
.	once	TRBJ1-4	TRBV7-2	CASSSHRQPRGEKLFF	TGTGCCAGCAGTTCACATCGACAGCCTCGGGGGGAAAAACTGTTTTTT
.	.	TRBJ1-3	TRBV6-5	CASSLLTGNTIYF	TGTGCCAGCAGCCTTCTAACTGGAAACACCATATATTTT
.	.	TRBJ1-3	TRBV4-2	CASSQVVASGNTIYF	TGTGCCAGCAGCCAAGTGGTGGCGTCCGGAAACACCATATATTTT
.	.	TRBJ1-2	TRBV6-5	CASSPLKGTSYGYTF	TGTGCCAGCTCCCCATTAAAGGGAACTTCCTATGGCTACACCTTC
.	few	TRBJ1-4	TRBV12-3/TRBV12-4	CASRLSTNEKLFF	TGTGCCAGCAGGCTGTCCACTAATGAAAAACTGTTTTTT